This TCR beta chain was identified during a study of CD8+CD57+ T cells in acquired aplastic anemia. In patients chosen for sequencing, flow cytometry had shown CD8+CD57+ cell expansion. The TCR beta profiling, which covered VDJ combination and CDR3 sequence, was carried out using genomic DNA as the template. TCRdb redid the calling of the reads with MiXCR, one entry per CDR3 protein. The sample has about 470,000 distinct CDR3 sequences; around a third are singletons. What was sequenced was sorted CD4+, CD8+, or CD8+CD57+ T cells (not recorded which) from PBMCs. The sequence came from a human donor with aplastic anemia.

CDR3: CSARDPVGTASNYGYTF. CDR3 DNA sequence: TGCAGTGCTAGAGATCCTGTTGGAACAGCCTCTAACTATGGCTACACCTTC. The chain links TRBV20-1 to TRBJ1-2; D is unresolved. V lost 0 bases, J lost 0 bases, and 17 bases lay in between. CDR3 size: 17 residues. CDR1 DFQATT and CDR2 SNEGSKA come from the germline V gene (reference sequence).